The 10 T cell receptor beta chains presented below share a single source sample, sequenced in a study of blood T cell repertoires in COVID-19. The table came from immunoSEQ multiplex PCR; TCRdb's copy has only in-frame clones and leaves some out. The data show under 200,000 clones, 80% to 90% seen once. The material sequenced was peripheral blood. Every receptor here comes from a young man with active or convalescent COVID-19.

V gene TRBV7-9 combines with J gene TRBJ1-1; possibly TRBD1 for D (5 bases). CDR1 SEHNR and CDR2 FQNEAQ come from the germline V gene (reference sequence). The CDR3 sequence is 13 residues long. Trimming pared 5 bases from V and 4 bases from J, leaving 11 bases between. The CDR3 protein is CASSLREPTEAFF. The CDR3 bases are TGTGCCAGCAGCCTCAGGGAACCCACTGAAGCTTTCTTT.

The rearrangement uses TRBV4-1 and TRBJ2-1; TRBD1 matches at 10 bases. The CDR3 sequence is 18 residues long. The V gene end was trimmed by 1 base and the J gene end by 7 bases; junction bases not matched to a gene: 13. The V gene's germline CDR1 is MGHRA and CDR2 YSYEKL. The CDR3 DNA follows: TGCGCCAGCAGCCAAGTTCAAACCGGGACAGGGGTTATGAATGAGCAGTTCTTC. Translating gives CASSQVQTGTGVMNEQFF.

J is TRBJ2-7 and V is TRBV21-1; the table's D call, TRBD1, has no DNA check behind it. TRBV21-1 represents a pseudogene. CDR3 length: 16 amino acids. CDR3 bases: TGTGCCAGCAGCGCTGGGGCCGAAAACCCCTCATACGAGCAGTACGTC. Translated, it gives CASSAGAENPSYEQYV.

This clone came up many times. The chain is built from TRBV19 and TRBJ1-5; D is ambiguous. The CDR3 has 13 residues. The V gene lost 11 bases and the J gene lost 5 bases, with 16 bases spanning the gap. The germline V gene encodes CDR1 LNHDA and CDR2 SQIVND (reference sequence). The CDR3 spells CASARETDQPQHF. The CDR3 DNA reads TGTGCCTCAGCTAGGGAGACGGATCAGCCCCAGCATTTT.

V and J are TRBV5-1 and TRBJ2-4, with 12 bases fitting TRBD1. The CDR3 is 19 residues long. Germline CDR1 reads SGHRS; CDR2 reads YFSETQ. Trimming took 0 bases from V and 0 from J; bases not matched to a gene: 7. The CDR3 DNA sequence: TGCGCCAGCAGCTTGGGCGGGACAGGGGGCTTGGTAGCCAAAAACATTCAGTACTTC. Its translation is CASSLGGTGGLVAKNIQYF.

This rearrangement joins TRBV11-2 to TRBJ1-6; no definite D call. V lost 2 bases, J lost 9 bases, and 8 bases lay in between. The CDR3 loop spans 13 amino acids. Germline-derived CDR1 and CDR2 are SGHAT and FQNNGV. CDR3 sequence reads: CASSLRGSSPLHF. In DNA, the CDR3 is TGTGCCAGCAGCTTACGGGGAAGTTCACCCCTCCACTTT.

The rearrangement joins TRBV11-3 to TRBJ2-3; D gene uncertain. The germline V gene has CDR1 SGHNT and CDR2 YENEEA. The CDR3 totals 15 residues. V was pared by 1 base and J by 0 bases, with 8 bases between. CDR3 sequence reads: CASSLGLASTDTQYF. CDR3 coding DNA: TGTGCCAGCAGCTTAGGACTGGCTAGCACAGATACGCAGTATTTT.

The chain links TRBV3-1 (or the pseudogene TRBV3-2) to TRBJ1-5; D uncertain. V was shortened by 5 bases and J by 5 bases, with 16 bases between the two germline ends. Germline V gene lookup returns CDR1 LGHDT and CDR2 YNNKEL (reference sequence). There are 15 residues in the CDR3. DNA for the CDR3: TGTGCCAGCAGCGCGACGTGGGCCATGGATCAGCCCCAGCATTTT. Its protein is CASSATWAMDQPQHF.

The V gene is TRBV5-1, the J gene TRBJ2-7; possibly TRBD2 for D (6 bases). Germline V gives CDR1 SGHRS, CDR2 YFSETQ. V lost 4 bases and J 0 bases, leaving 17 bases between the germline ends. The CDR3 length is 16 residues. The CDR3 region is CASSIGGGMSSYEQYF. CDR3 DNA: TGCGCCAGCAGCATTGGTGGGGGGATGAGCTCCTACGAGCAGTACTTC.

This clone was counted once. The chain links TRBV5-1 to TRBJ1-5; TRBD1 agrees at 8 bases. The V and J ends lost 4 bases and 1 base, in that order; junction bases with no gene match: 4. CDR3 size: 15 residues. CDR1 and CDR2 (germline): SGHRS, YFSETQ. DNA for the CDR3: TGCGCCAGCAGCACAACAGGGGGAAGCAATCAGCCCCAGCATTTT. This translates into CASSTTGGSNQPQHF. Filled out from reference TRBV5-1 and TRBJ1-5, the complete variable domain reads KAGVTQTPRYLIKTRGQQVTLSCSPISGHRSVSWYQQTPGQGLQFLFEYFSETQRNKGNFPGRFSGRQFSNSRSEMNVSTLELGDSALYLCASSTTGGSNQPQHFGDGTRLSIL.